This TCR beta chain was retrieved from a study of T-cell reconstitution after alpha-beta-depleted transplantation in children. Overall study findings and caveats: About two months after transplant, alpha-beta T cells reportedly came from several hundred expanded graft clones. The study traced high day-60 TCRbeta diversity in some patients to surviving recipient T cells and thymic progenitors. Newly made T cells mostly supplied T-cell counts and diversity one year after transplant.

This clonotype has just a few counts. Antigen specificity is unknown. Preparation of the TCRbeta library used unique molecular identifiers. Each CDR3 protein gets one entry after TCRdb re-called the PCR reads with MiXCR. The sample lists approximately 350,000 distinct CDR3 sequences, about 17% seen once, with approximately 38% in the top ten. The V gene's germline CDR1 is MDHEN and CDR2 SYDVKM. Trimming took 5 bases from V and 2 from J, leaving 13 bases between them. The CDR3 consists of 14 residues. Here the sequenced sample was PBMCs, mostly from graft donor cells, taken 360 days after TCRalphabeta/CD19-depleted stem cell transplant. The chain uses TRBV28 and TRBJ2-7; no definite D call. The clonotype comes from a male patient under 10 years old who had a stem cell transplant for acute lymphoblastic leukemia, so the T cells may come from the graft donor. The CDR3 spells CASSPGLPAYEQYF. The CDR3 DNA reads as TGTGCCAGCAGTCCTGGGCTCCCGGCCTACGAGCAGTACTTC.